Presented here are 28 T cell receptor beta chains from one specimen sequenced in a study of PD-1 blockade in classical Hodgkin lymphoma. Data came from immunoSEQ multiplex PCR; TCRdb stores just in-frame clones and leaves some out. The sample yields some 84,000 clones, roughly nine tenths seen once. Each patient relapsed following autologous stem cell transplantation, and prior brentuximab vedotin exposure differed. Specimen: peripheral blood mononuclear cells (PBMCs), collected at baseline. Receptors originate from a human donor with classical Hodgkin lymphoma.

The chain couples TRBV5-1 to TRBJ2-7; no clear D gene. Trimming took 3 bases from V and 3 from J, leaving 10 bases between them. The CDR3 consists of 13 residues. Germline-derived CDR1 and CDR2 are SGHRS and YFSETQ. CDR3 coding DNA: TGCGCCAGCAGCTCTCAAGGCCTCTACGAGCAGTACTTC. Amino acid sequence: CASSSQGLYEQYF.

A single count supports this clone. The DNA of the CDR3 is TGCAGCGTTGAAAGTCCCCCCGCCAGGGCCTACAATGAGCAGTTCTTC. Protein sequence: CSVESPPARAYNEQFF. The rearrangement uses TRBV29-1 and TRBJ2-1; D possibly corresponds to TRBD1 (5 bases). Trimming cost V 2 bases and J 2 bases, with 16 bases left between them. This CDR3 is built from 16 residues. The germline CDR1 and CDR2 sequences are SQVTM and ANQGSEA.

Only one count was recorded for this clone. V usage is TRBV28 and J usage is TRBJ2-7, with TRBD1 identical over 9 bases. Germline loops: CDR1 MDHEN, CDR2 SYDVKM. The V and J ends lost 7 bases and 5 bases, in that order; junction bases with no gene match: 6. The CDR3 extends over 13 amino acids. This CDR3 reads CASNRGRVDEQYF. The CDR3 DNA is TGTGCCAGCAACAGGGGGCGAGTAGACGAGCAGTACTTC. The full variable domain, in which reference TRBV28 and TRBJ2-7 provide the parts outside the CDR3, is DVKVTQSSRYLVKRTGEKVFLECVQDMDHENMFWYRQDPGLGLRLIYFSYDVKMKEKGDIPEGYSVSREKKERFSLILESASTNQTSMYLCASNRGRVDEQYFGPGTRLTVT.

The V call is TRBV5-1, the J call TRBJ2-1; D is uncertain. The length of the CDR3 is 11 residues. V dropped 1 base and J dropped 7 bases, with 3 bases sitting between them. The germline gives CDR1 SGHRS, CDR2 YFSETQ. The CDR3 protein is CASSLLNEQFF. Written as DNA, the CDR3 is TGCGCCAGCAGCTTGTTGAATGAGCAGTTCTTC. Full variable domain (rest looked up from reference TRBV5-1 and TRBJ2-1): KAGVTQTPRYLIKTRGQQVTLSCSPISGHRSVSWYQQTPGQGLQFLFEYFSETQRNKGNFPGRFSGRQFSNSRSEMNVSTLELGDSALYLCASSLLNEQFFGPGTRLTVL.

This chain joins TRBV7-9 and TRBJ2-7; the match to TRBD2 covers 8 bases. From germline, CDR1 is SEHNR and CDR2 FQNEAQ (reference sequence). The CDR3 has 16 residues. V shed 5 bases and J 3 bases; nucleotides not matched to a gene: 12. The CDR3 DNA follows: TGTGCCAGCAGCAAGACTCTAGCGGGTATCCGCTACGAGCAGTACTTC. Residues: CASSKTLAGIRYEQYF.

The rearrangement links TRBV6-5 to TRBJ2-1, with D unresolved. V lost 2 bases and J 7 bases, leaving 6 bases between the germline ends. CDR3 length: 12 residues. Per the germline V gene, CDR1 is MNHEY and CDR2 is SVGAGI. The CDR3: CASSYVINEQFF. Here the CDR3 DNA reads TGTGCCAGCAGTTACGTGATTAATGAGCAGTTCTTC.

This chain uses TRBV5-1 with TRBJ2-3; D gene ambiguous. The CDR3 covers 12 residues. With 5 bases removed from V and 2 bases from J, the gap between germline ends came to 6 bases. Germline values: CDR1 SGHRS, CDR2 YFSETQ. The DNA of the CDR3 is TGCGCCAGCAGGTCGAACACAGATACGCAGTATTTT. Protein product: CASRSNTDTQYF.

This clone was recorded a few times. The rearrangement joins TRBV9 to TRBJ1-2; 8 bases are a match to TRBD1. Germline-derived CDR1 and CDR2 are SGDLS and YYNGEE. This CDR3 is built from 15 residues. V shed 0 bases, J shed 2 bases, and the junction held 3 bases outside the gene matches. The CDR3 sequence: CASSVVQGGNYGYTF. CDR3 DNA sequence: TGTGCCAGCAGCGTAGTACAGGGGGGCAACTATGGCTACACCTTC. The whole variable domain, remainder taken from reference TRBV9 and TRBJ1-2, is DSGVTQTPKHLITATGQRVTLRCSPRSGDLSVYWYQQSLDQGLQFLIQYYNGEERAKGNILERFSAQQFPDLHSELNLSSLELGDSALYFCASSVVQGGNYGYTFGSGTRLTVV.

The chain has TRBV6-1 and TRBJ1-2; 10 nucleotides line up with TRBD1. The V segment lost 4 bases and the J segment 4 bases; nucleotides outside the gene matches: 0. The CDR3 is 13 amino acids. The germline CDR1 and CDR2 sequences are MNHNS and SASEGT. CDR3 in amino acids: CASSGDRGYGYTF. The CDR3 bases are TGTGCCAGCAGTGGGGACAGGGGCTATGGCTACACCTTC.

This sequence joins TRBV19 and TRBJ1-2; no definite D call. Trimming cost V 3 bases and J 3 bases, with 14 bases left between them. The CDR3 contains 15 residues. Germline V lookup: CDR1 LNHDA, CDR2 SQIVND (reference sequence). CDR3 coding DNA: TGTGCCAGTAGTATCGTAAGGACCTGGGACTATGGCTACACCTTC. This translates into CASSIVRTWDYGYTF.

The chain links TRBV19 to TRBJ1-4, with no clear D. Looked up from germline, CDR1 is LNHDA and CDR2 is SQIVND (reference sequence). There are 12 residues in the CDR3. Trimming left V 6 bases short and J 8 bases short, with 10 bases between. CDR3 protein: CASSLHGEKLFF. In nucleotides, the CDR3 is TGTGCCAGTAGCCTACACGGGGAAAAACTGTTTTTT.

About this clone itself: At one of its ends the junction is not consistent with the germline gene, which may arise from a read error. CDR3 bases: TGTGCCAGCAGCGAAGATCTTATATATGGCTACACCTTC. Amino acids: CASSEDLIYGYTF. The chain combines TRBV6-1 with TRBJ1-2; D call uncertain. Germline V gene lookup returns CDR1 MNHNS and CDR2 SASEGT. This CDR3 is built from 13 residues.

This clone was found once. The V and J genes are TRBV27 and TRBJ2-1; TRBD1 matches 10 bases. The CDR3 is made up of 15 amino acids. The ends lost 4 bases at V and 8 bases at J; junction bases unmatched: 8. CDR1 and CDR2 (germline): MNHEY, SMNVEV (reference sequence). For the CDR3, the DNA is TGTGCCAGCAGTTCCCTGGGGACAGGGGACGATGAGCAGTTCTTC. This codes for CASSSLGTGDDEQFF.

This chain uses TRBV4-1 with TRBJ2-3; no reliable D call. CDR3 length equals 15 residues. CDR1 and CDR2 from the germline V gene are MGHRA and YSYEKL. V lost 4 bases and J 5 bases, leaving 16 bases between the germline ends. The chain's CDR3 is CASSLQGSRVDTQYF. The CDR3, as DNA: TGCGCCAGCAGCCTCCAAGGCTCAAGGGTAGATACGCAGTATTTT.

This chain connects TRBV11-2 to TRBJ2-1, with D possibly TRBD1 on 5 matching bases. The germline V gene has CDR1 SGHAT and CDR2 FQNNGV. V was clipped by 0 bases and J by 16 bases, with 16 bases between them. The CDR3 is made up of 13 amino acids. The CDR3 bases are TGTGCCAGCAGCTTAGATACAACCACAGGTGCCTTCTTC. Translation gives CASSLDTTTGAFF.

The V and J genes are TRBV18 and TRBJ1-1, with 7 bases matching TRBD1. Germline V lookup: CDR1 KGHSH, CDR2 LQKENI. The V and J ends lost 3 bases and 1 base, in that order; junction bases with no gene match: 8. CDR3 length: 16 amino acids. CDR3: CASSPIQQGRNTEAFF. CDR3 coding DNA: TGTGCCAGCTCACCGATCCAACAGGGGCGGAACACTGAAGCTTTCTTT.

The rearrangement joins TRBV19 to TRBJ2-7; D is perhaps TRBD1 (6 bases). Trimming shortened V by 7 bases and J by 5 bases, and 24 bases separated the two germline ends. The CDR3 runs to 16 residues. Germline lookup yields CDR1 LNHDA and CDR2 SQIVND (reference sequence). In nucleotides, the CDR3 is TGTGCCAGTAAGCCTAACTCCGGGACACGGGCCGACGAGCAGTACTTC. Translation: CASKPNSGTRADEQYF.

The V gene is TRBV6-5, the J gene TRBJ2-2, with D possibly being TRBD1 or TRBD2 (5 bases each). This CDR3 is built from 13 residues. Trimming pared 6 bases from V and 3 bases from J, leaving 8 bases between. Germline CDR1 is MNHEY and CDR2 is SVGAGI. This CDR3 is CASSRDHTGELFF. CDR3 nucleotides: TGTGCCAGCAGCCGGGACCACACCGGGGAGCTGTTTTTT.

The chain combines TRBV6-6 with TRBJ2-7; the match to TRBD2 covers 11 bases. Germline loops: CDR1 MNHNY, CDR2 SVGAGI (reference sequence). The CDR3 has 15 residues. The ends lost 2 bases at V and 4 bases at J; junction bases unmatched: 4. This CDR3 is CASSYGLAGGYEQYF. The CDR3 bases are TGTGCCAGCAGTTACGGTCTAGCGGGAGGATACGAGCAGTACTTC.

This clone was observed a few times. This CDR3 is CASSSIGRLDTGELFF. As DNA, the CDR3 is TGTGCCAGCAGTTCCATCGGGCGGTTAGACACCGGGGAGCTGTTTTTT. The V gene is TRBV27, the J gene TRBJ2-2, with D uncertain. There are 16 residues in the CDR3. V lost 4 bases and J 3 bases, leaving 15 bases between the germline ends. Germline CDR1 reads MNHEY; CDR2 reads SMNVEV (reference sequence).

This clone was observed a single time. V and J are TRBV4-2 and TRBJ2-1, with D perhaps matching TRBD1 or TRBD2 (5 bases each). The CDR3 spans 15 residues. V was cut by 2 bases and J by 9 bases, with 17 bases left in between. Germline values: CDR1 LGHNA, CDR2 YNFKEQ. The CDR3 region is CASSQLGEWLGEQFF. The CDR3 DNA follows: TGTGCCAGCAGCCAATTGGGGGAATGGTTGGGTGAGCAGTTCTTC.

The CDR3 sequence is CASQPDRRQGYEQYF. DNA of the CDR3: TGTGCCTCCCAACCGGACAGGCGTCAAGGCTACGAGCAGTACTTC. J is TRBJ2-7 and V is TRBV19; 7 positions match TRBD1. The CDR3 extends over 15 amino acids. J lost 3 bases, V lost 11 bases, and 16 bases had no gene match. Germline lookup yields CDR1 LNHDA and CDR2 SQIVND (reference sequence). Based on the CDR3 plus reference TRBV19 and TRBJ2-7, the full variable domain is DGGITQSPKYLFRKEGQNVTLSCEQNLNHDAMYWYRQDPGQGLRLIYYSQIVNDFQKGDIAEGYSVSREKKESFPLTVTSAQKNPTAFYLCASQPDRRQGYEQYFGPGTRLTVT.

The CDR3 sequence is CASSLLGDEQYF. CDR3 nucleotide sequence: TGCGCCAGCAGCCTGTTGGGGGACGAGCAGTACTTC. This chain connects TRBV5-1 to TRBJ2-7, with D perhaps TRBD1 or TRBD2 (5 bases each). The CDR3 has 12 amino acids. V was clipped by 4 bases and J by 5 bases, with 10 bases between them. Germline CDR1 SGHRS, CDR2 YFSETQ.

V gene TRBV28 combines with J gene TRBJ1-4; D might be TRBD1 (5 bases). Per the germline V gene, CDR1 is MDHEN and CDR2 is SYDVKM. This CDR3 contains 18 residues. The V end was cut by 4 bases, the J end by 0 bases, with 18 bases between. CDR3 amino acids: CASSSLDSIESTNEKLFF. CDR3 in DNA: TGTGCCAGCAGTTCCTTAGACAGTATAGAATCAACTAATGAAAAACTGTTTTTT.

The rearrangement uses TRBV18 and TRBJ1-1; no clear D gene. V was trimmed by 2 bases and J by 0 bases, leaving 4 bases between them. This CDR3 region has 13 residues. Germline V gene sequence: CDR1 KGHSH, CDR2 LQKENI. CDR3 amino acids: CASSPKMNTEAFF. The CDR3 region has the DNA TGTGCCAGCTCACCAAAAATGAACACTGAAGCTTTCTTT.

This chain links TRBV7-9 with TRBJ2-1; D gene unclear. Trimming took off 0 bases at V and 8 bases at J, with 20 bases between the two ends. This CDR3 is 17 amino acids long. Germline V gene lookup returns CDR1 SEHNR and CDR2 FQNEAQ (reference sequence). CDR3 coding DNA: TGTGCCAGCAGCTTAGCTAGGGCACCTTTGGAGTCTCATGAGCAGTTCTTC. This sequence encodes CASSLARAPLESHEQFF.

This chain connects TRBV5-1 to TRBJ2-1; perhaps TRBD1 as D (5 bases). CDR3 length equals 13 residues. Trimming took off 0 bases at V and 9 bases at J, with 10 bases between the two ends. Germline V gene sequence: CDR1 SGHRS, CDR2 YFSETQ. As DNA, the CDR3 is TGCGCCAGCAGCTTGGGGGGCCGGGCTGAGCAGTTCTTC. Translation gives CASSLGGRAEQFF.

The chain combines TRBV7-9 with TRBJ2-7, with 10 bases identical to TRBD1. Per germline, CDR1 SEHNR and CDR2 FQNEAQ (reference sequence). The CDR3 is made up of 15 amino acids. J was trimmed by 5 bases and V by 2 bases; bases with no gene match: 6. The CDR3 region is CASSLPPGTGDEQYF. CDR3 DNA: TGTGCCAGCAGCTTACCTCCCGGGACAGGGGACGAGCAGTACTTC.